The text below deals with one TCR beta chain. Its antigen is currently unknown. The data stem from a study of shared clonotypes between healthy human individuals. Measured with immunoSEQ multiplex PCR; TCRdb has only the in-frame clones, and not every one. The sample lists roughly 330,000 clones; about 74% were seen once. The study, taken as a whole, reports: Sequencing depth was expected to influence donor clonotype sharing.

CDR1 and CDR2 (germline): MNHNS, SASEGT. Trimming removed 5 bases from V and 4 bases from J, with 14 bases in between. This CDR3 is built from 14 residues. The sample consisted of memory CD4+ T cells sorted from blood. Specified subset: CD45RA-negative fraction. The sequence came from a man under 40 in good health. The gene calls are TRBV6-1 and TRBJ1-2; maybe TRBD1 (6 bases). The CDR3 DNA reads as TGTGCCAGCAGTTCAGGGGTGGTGGGCTATGGCTACACCTTC. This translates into CASSSGVVGYGYTF.